Listed below are T cell receptor beta chains from one sample, sequenced in a study of metastatic and nonmetastatic thyroid tumors. Using MiXCR, TCRdb re-called clones from the PCR reads. Counted here are under 15,000 clones, 30% to 35% occurring once; the ten biggest clones make up about an eighth. The specimen sequenced was tumor tissue. The receptor set was obtained from a female donor with papillary thyroid cancer or a benign thyroid nodule (not recorded which). Some clones in this sample may be carry-over from other donors' samples. CDR3s include the opening cysteine and the closing phenylalanine or tryptophan. The order of the fields is J gene, V gene, D gene, clone size, CDR3 DNA, CDR3 protein. D genes are given only for firm matches. Expanded clones are given a class, and other clones once, few, many or no size at all.

>TRBJ1-4|TRBV15|NA|medium-sized
TGTGCCACCAGCAGCCTAAGGGGGAGAGGTGAAAAACTGTTTTTT
CATSSLRGRGEKLFF
>TRBJ2-5|TRBV4-3|TRBD2|many
TGCGCCAGCAGCCAAGATGCACTAGCGGGTTGGGAGACCCAGTACTTC
CASSQDALAGWETQYF
>TRBJ2-3|TRBV20-1|TRBD2|many
TGCAGCCCTCGGCGCGGTGCAGCGGGAGGGGGAGATACGCAGTATTTT
CSPRRGAAGGGDTQYF
>TRBJ1-1|TRBV11-1|NA|many
TGTGCCAGCAGCTCGAGGAGGAGAGAACCCAACACTGAAGCTTTCTTT
CASSSRRREPNTEAFF
>TRBJ1-6|TRBV27|NA|few
TGTGCCAGCGGGGGTAATTCACCCCTCCACTTT
CASGGNSPLHF
>TRBJ2-5|TRBV20-1|TRBD1|NA
TGCAGTGCTTGGGACAGGGGGCAGCAAGAGACCCAGTACTTC
CSAWDRGQQETQYF
>TRBJ2-3|TRBV5-1|NA|NA
TGCGCCAGCAGCTTGAGGGCAGGGCTATCTATCACAGATACGCAGTATTTT
CASSLRAGLSITDTQYF
>TRBJ2-7|TRBV6-1|NA|NA
TGTGCCAGCATAAAAGGGAGCTCGATCGAGGAGTACTTC
CASIKGSSIEEYF
>TRBJ1-5|TRBV5-5|NA|many
TGTGCCAGCAGCTTTTCGAGGGGGGAAGGTCAGCCCCAGCATTTT
CASSFSRGEGQPQHF
>TRBJ1-6|TRBV5-1|NA|NA
TGCGCCAGCAGCTTGATTGGGGCTAATTCACCCCTCCACTTT
CASSLIGANSPLHF
>TRBJ1-2|TRBV12-3/TRBV12-4|NA|NA
TGTTCCAGCAGGGTGCCAGGCCCCTATGGCTACACCTTC
CSSRVPGPYGYTF
>TRBJ2-7|TRBV28|TRBD2|NA
TGTGCCAGCAGTTTGCCGGGACTAGCACACTACGAGCAGTACTTC
CASSLPGLAHYEQYF
>TRBJ1-6|TRBV20-1|NA|NA
TGCAGTGCTAGAGTCGGTGAGGGGGGCACCATGGGATATAATTCACCCCTCCACTTT
CSARVGEGGTMGYNSPLHF
>TRBJ1-4|TRBV24-1|NA|NA
TGTGCCACCTCGGGCGGCCGGGAGCGTGAAAAACTGTTTTTT
CATSGGREREKLFF
>TRBJ2-7|TRBV20-1|TRBD2|medium-sized
TGCAGTGCTAGTGGCGGGAGCTCACCCTACGAGCAGTACTTC
CSASGGSSPYEQYF
>TRBJ2-5|TRBV2|TRBD2|medium-sized
TGTGCCAGCAGTTCACCGGGACTAGGGGATTCGGAGACCCAGTACTTC
CASSSPGLGDSETQYF
>TRBJ2-4|TRBV2|NA|few
TGTGCCGGCAGGTTGCAGGTTACAGCTAGGGACATTCAGTACTTC
CAGRLQVTARDIQYF
>TRBJ1-4|TRBV12-3/TRBV12-4|TRBD1|NA
TGTGCCAGCAGTTTCAGGGGGCGGGATGAAAAACTGTTTTTT
CASSFRGRDEKLFF
>TRBJ2-7|TRBV3-1|NA|NA
TGTGCCAGCAGCCTGCAGGCTGCGTCGGACGAGCAGTACTTC
CASSLQAASDEQYF
>TRBJ2-2|TRBV27|NA|NA
TGTGCCATCAGTACAAGGGATGCCGGGGAGCTGTTTTTT
CAISTRDAGELFF
>TRBJ2-2|TRBV7-2|NA|NA
TGTGCCAGCAGCTTAGCGTCTGCGGGTACGGCCGGGGAGCTGTTTTTT
CASSLASAGTAGELFF
>TRBJ2-1|TRBV10-3|TRBD2|NA
TGTGCCATCATGAGGACTAGCGGGAATAACAATGAGCAGTTCTTC
CAIMRTSGNNNEQFF
>TRBJ1-5|TRBV6-1|TRBD1|few
TGTGCCAGCATGACAGGGCTTAATCAGCCCCAGCATTTT
CASMTGLNQPQHF
>TRBJ2-7|TRBV29-1|TRBD2|NA
TGCAGCGTGCCGGGACTAGCGGGAGGTGACCACGAGCAGTACTTC
CSVPGLAGGDHEQYF
>TRBJ1-6|TRBV7-9|NA|medium-sized
TGTGCCAGCAGCCCTCAGGGTTCCTATAATTCACCCCTCCACTTT
CASSPQGSYNSPLHF
>TRBJ2-1|TRBV20-1|TRBD2|NA
TGCAGTGCTAATCTAGTAGCGGGAGCGTTTCCTGAGCAGTTCTTC
CSANLVAGAFPEQFF
>TRBJ2-7|TRBV12-3/TRBV12-4|NA|few
TGTGCCAGCAGCGCAAGAATCGGGCGGGGACACTCCTACGAGCAGTACTTC
CASSARIGRGHSYEQYF
>TRBJ2-1|TRBV9|NA|medium-sized
TGTGCCAGCAGCGTAGGAGAAGTCAATGAGCAGTTCTTC
CASSVGEVNEQFF
>TRBJ1-6|TRBV4-1|NA|many
TGCGCCAGCAGCCAAGAACAGGGTCGCTCCTATAATTCACCCCTCCACTTT
CASSQEQGRSYNSPLHF
>TRBJ2-7|TRBV5-1|TRBD1|NA
TGCGCCAGCAGTGTGGGGCAGGGGGAATACGAGCAGTACTTC
CASSVGQGEYEQYF
>TRBJ1-2|TRBV5-1|NA|medium-sized
TGCGCCAGCAGTGGTGGGGGTAACTATGGCTACACCTTC
CASSGGGNYGYTF
>TRBJ2-2|TRBV5-1|TRBD1|NA
TGCGCCAACAGCTTGGCCGGGACAGGGGAAACCGGGGAGCTGTTTTTT
CANSLAGTGETGELFF